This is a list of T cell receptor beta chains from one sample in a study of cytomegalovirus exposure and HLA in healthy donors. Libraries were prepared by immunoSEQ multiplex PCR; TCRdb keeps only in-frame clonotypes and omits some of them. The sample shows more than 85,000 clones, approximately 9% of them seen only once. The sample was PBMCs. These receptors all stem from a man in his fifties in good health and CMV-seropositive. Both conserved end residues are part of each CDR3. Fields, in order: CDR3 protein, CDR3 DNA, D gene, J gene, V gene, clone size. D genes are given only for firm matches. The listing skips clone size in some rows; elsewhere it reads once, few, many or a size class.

CDR3 protein: CASSLRLAGGPLTQYF; CDR3 DNA: TGTGCCAGCAGTTTAAGACTAGCGGGAGGGCCACTTACGCAGTATTTT; D gene: TRBD2; J gene: TRBJ2-3; V gene: TRBV5-4; clone size: NA
CDR3 protein: CASTPSGSADNEQFF; CDR3 DNA: TGCGCCAGCACCCCTAGCGGGAGTGCTGACAATGAGCAGTTCTTC; D gene: TRBD2; J gene: TRBJ2-1; V gene: TRBV5-1; clone size: few
CDR3 protein: CASSWRTGTSGRDEQYF; CDR3 DNA: TGTGCCAGCAGCTGGAGAACGGGGACTAGCGGGAGGGATGAGCAGTACTTC; D gene: TRBD2; J gene: TRBJ2-7; V gene: TRBV7-9; clone size: NA
CDR3 protein: CASSNRQGGDTQYF; CDR3 DNA: TGTGCCAGCAGCAACAGACAGGGGGGGGATACGCAGTATTTT; D gene: TRBD1; J gene: TRBJ2-3; V gene: TRBV7-9; clone size: NA
CDR3 protein: CAPQGQETQYF; CDR3 DNA: TGTGCCCCCCAGGGCCAAGAGACCCAGTACTTC; D gene: NA; J gene: TRBJ2-5; V gene: TRBV10-3; clone size: NA
CDR3 protein: CASSGQGGNSPLHF; CDR3 DNA: TGTGCCAGCAGTGGACAGGGGGGGAATTCACCCCTCCACTTT; D gene: TRBD1; J gene: TRBJ1-6; V gene: TRBV6-1; clone size: few
CDR3 protein: CASSLEGGARTGELFF; CDR3 DNA: TGCGCCAGCAGCTTGGAGGGGGGGGCCCGCACCGGGGAGCTGTTTTTT; D gene: NA; J gene: TRBJ2-2; V gene: TRBV5-1; clone size: NA
CDR3 protein: CASSLTGTSGDDNEQFF; CDR3 DNA: TGTGCCAGCAGCCTAACCGGGACTAGCGGAGACGACAATGAGCAGTTCTTC; D gene: TRBD2; J gene: TRBJ2-1; V gene: TRBV4-2; clone size: NA
CDR3 protein: CASSPSGRSSYEQYF; CDR3 DNA: TGTGCCAGCAGTCCCAGCGGGAGGTCCTCCTACGAGCAGTACTTC; D gene: TRBD2; J gene: TRBJ2-7; V gene: TRBV2; clone size: once
CDR3 protein: CATDRTGRDTQYF; CDR3 DNA: TGTGCCACCGACAGGACCGGACGAGATACGCAGTATTTT; D gene: NA; J gene: TRBJ2-3; V gene: TRBV15; clone size: few
CDR3 protein: CASSSRTERGLYF; CDR3 DNA: TGTGCCAGCAGCTCACGCACGGAACGCGGATTGTATTTT; D gene: NA; J gene: TRBJ2-3; V gene: TRBV7-2; clone size: many
CDR3 protein: CASSESGKNEQFF; CDR3 DNA: TGCGCCAGCAGTGAGAGCGGGAAAAATGAGCAGTTCTTC; D gene: TRBD2; J gene: TRBJ2-1; V gene: TRBV10-1; clone size: few
CDR3 protein: CASSFATSGRAGEQYF; CDR3 DNA: TGTGCCAGCAGTTTCGCGACTAGCGGGAGGGCGGGCGAGCAGTACTTC; D gene: TRBD2; J gene: TRBJ2-7; V gene: TRBV28; clone size: few
CDR3 protein: CASSQQNTGELFF; CDR3 DNA: TGTGCCAGCAGCCAACAAAACACCGGGGAGCTGTTTTTT; D gene: NA; J gene: TRBJ2-2; V gene: TRBV14; clone size: few
CDR3 protein: CASSQQGYNSPLHF; CDR3 DNA: TGCGCCAGCAGCCAACAGGGTTATAATTCACCCCTCCACTTT; D gene: NA; J gene: TRBJ1-6; V gene: TRBV4-1; clone size: few
CDR3 protein: CSVRGQTYNEQFF; CDR3 DNA: TGCAGCGTTAGGGGCCAGACCTACAATGAGCAGTTCTTC; D gene: NA; J gene: TRBJ2-1; V gene: TRBV29-1; clone size: few
CDR3 protein: CASTAKGGHGYTF; CDR3 DNA: TGTGCCAGCACTGCAAAAGGGGGCCATGGCTACACCTTC; D gene: TRBD1; J gene: TRBJ1-2; V gene: TRBV6-1; clone size: NA
CDR3 protein: CASSPRGLNYGYTF; CDR3 DNA: TGTGCCAGCAGTCCACGGGGGTTAAACTATGGCTACACCTTC; D gene: NA; J gene: TRBJ1-2; V gene: TRBV6-6; clone size: few
CDR3 protein: CSVGPGETQYF; CDR3 DNA: TGCAGCGTTGGCCCGGGGGAGACCCAGTACTTC; D gene: NA; J gene: TRBJ2-5; V gene: TRBV29-1; clone size: NA
CDR3 protein: CASSLAGTGMLNTIYF; CDR3 DNA: TGTGCCAGCAGCTTAGCGGGGACAGGGATGCTAAACACCATATATTTT; D gene: TRBD1; J gene: TRBJ1-3; V gene: TRBV7-9; clone size: NA
CDR3 protein: CASSLTGGPRNEQFF; CDR3 DNA: TGTGCCAGCAGCTTGACAGGCGGTCCTAGGAATGAGCAGTTCTTC; D gene: NA; J gene: TRBJ2-1; V gene: TRBV7-6; clone size: NA
CDR3 protein: CASSVSGTSGRYEQYF; CDR3 DNA: TGTGCCAGCAGCGTCTCCGGGACTAGCGGACGCTACGAGCAGTACTTC; D gene: TRBD2; J gene: TRBJ2-7; V gene: TRBV9; clone size: NA
CDR3 protein: CAWAGKAGNTIYF; CDR3 DNA: TGTGCCTGGGCAGGGAAAGCTGGAAACACCATATATTTT; D gene: NA; J gene: TRBJ1-3; V gene: TRBV30; clone size: NA
CDR3 protein: CASSYSGPSTDTQYF; CDR3 DNA: TGCGCCAGCAGTTATAGCGGGCCAAGCACAGATACGCAGTATTTT; D gene: TRBD2; J gene: TRBJ2-3; V gene: TRBV5-1; clone size: NA
CDR3 protein: CASSEGLAGPYEQYF; CDR3 DNA: TGTGCCAGCAGCGAGGGACTAGCGGGACCCTACGAGCAGTACTTC; D gene: TRBD2; J gene: TRBJ2-7; V gene: TRBV11-1; clone size: few
CDR3 protein: CASSRSGTGPYEQYF; CDR3 DNA: TGTGCCAGCAGCCGCTCCGGGACAGGGCCCTACGAGCAGTACTTC; D gene: TRBD1; J gene: TRBJ2-7; V gene: TRBV6-1; clone size: NA
CDR3 protein: CASSLESPVDTQYF; CDR3 DNA: TGCGCCAGCAGCTTGGAATCCCCTGTAGATACGCAGTATTTT; D gene: NA; J gene: TRBJ2-3; V gene: TRBV5-1; clone size: NA
CDR3 protein: CASRKQVPPYEQYF; CDR3 DNA: TGTGCCAGCAGGAAACAAGTACCCCCCTACGAGCAGTACTTC; D gene: NA; J gene: TRBJ2-7; V gene: TRBV6-5; clone size: few
CDR3 protein: CASSQSGTGVPGELFF; CDR3 DNA: TGCGCCAGCAGTCAATCCGGGACAGGGGTTCCCGGGGAGCTGTTTTTT; D gene: TRBD1; J gene: TRBJ2-2; V gene: TRBV23-1; clone size: few
CDR3 protein: CASSSGGGARNNEQFF; CDR3 DNA: TGTGCCAGCAGCTCAGGTGGGGGGGCGCGGAACAATGAGCAGTTCTTC; D gene: NA; J gene: TRBJ2-1; V gene: TRBV9; clone size: few
CDR3 protein: CAISEQAEAFF; CDR3 DNA: TGTGCCATCAGTGAGCAGGCTGAAGCTTTCTTT; D gene: NA; J gene: TRBJ1-1; V gene: TRBV10-3; clone size: NA
CDR3 protein: CASSLTGVTNEKLFF; CDR3 DNA: TGTGCCAGCAGCTTGACAGGGGTCACTAATGAAAAACTGTTTTTT; D gene: TRBD1; J gene: TRBJ1-4; V gene: TRBV5-7; clone size: NA
CDR3 protein: CASSKSRTDSTDTQYF; CDR3 DNA: TGTGCCAGCAGCAAGTCTCGGACAGATAGCACAGATACGCAGTATTTT; D gene: NA; J gene: TRBJ2-3; V gene: TRBV21-1; clone size: NA
CDR3 protein: CASSLAGRGNEQFF; CDR3 DNA: TGCGCCAGCAGCCTAGCCGGTCGGGGGAATGAGCAGTTCTTC; D gene: NA; J gene: TRBJ2-1; V gene: TRBV4-3; clone size: few
CDR3 protein: CASSVWTGAFYNSPLHF; CDR3 DNA: TGTGCCAGCAGTGTCTGGACAGGGGCCTTTTATAATTCACCCCTCCACTTT; D gene: TRBD1; J gene: TRBJ1-6; V gene: TRBV6-1; clone size: many
CDR3 protein: CATSTPDRVLNEQFF; CDR3 DNA: TGTGCCACCAGCACCCCGGACAGGGTTCTAAATGAGCAGTTCTTC; D gene: TRBD1; J gene: TRBJ2-1; V gene: TRBV15; clone size: NA
CDR3 protein: CATSRGGITDTQYF; CDR3 DNA: TGTGCCACCAGCAGAGGAGGGATCACAGATACGCAGTATTTT; D gene: NA; J gene: TRBJ2-3; V gene: TRBV15; clone size: once
CDR3 protein: CASSLRGDRAHEQYF; CDR3 DNA: TGTGCCAGCAGCTTACGCGGGGACAGGGCCCACGAGCAGTACTTC; D gene: TRBD1; J gene: TRBJ2-7; V gene: TRBV11-2; clone size: NA
CDR3 protein: CASSWGGTERRYGYTF; CDR3 DNA: TGTGCCAGCAGTTGGGGAGGGACGGAACGGAGGTATGGCTACACCTTC; D gene: NA; J gene: TRBJ1-2; V gene: TRBV28; clone size: NA
CDR3 protein: CASRGGSGAFF; CDR3 DNA: TGTGCCAGCAGGGGGGGGTCGGGAGCTTTCTTT; D gene: NA; J gene: TRBJ1-1; V gene: TRBV2; clone size: NA
CDR3 protein: CSVRGGGSTQYF; CDR3 DNA: TGCAGCGTCCGCGGCGGTGGGAGTACGCAGTATTTT; D gene: NA; J gene: TRBJ2-3; V gene: TRBV29-1; clone size: NA
CDR3 protein: CASSFRLERTYEQYF; CDR3 DNA: TGTGCCAGCAGCTTCAGACTAGAGAGAACCTACGAGCAGTACTTC; D gene: NA; J gene: TRBJ2-7; V gene: TRBV7-8; clone size: few
CDR3 protein: CASSRIDSNEKLFF; CDR3 DNA: TGTGCCAGCAGCCGTATAGACAGTAATGAAAAACTGTTTTTT; D gene: NA; J gene: TRBJ1-4; V gene: TRBV14; clone size: few
CDR3 protein: CASSVDPEGVGYTF; CDR3 DNA: TGTGCCAGCAGCGTAGACCCCGAGGGGGTTGGCTACACCTTC; D gene: NA; J gene: TRBJ1-2; V gene: TRBV9; clone size: NA
CDR3 protein: CASSYDTGGTAFF; CDR3 DNA: TGTGCCAGCAGTTACGACACAGGGGGCACAGCTTTCTTT; D gene: TRBD1; J gene: TRBJ1-1; V gene: TRBV6-5; clone size: few
CDR3 protein: CASATGKLNTEAFF; CDR3 DNA: TGCGCCAGCGCAACAGGGAAGCTGAACACTGAAGCTTTCTTT; D gene: NA; J gene: TRBJ1-1; V gene: TRBV5-1; clone size: NA
CDR3 protein: CASSPQRARDTGELFF; CDR3 DNA: TGTGCCAGCAGCCCCCAGCGGGCTCGCGACACCGGGGAGCTGTTTTTT; D gene: NA; J gene: TRBJ2-2; V gene: TRBV7-9; clone size: NA
CDR3 protein: CASSLEAGTEAFF; CDR3 DNA: TGTGCCAGCAGTTTAGAGGCAGGGACTGAAGCTTTCTTT; D gene: NA; J gene: TRBJ1-1; V gene: TRBV28; clone size: NA
CDR3 protein: CASSPGLAGVLGNEQFF; CDR3 DNA: TGTGCCAGCAGCCCGGGACTAGCGGGAGTCTTGGGCAATGAGCAGTTCTTC; D gene: TRBD2; J gene: TRBJ2-1; V gene: TRBV7-3; clone size: NA
CDR3 protein: CATADSYQPQHF; CDR3 DNA: TGTGCCACCGCGGACAGCTATCAGCCCCAGCATTTT; D gene: NA; J gene: TRBJ1-5; V gene: TRBV28; clone size: few
CDR3 protein: CASSQYLRQVGETQYF; CDR3 DNA: TGCGCCAGCAGCCAATATCTCCGACAGGTAGGAGAGACCCAGTACTTC; D gene: NA; J gene: TRBJ2-5; V gene: TRBV4-3; clone size: NA
CDR3 protein: CASSPQGSEGYTF; CDR3 DNA: TGTGCCAGCAGTCCGCAGGGGTCTGAGGGCTACACCTTC; D gene: NA; J gene: TRBJ1-2; V gene: TRBV28; clone size: NA
CDR3 protein: CASSSPSGISYNEQFF; CDR3 DNA: TGTGCCAGCAGCAGCCCTAGCGGGATCTCCTACAATGAGCAGTTCTTC; D gene: TRBD2; J gene: TRBJ2-1; V gene: TRBV9; clone size: NA
CDR3 protein: CASSQRLAPYNEQFF; CDR3 DNA: TGTGCCAGTAGTCAAAGACTAGCGCCCTACAATGAGCAGTTCTTC; D gene: TRBD2; J gene: TRBJ2-1; V gene: TRBV19; clone size: few
CDR3 protein: CASSLWGRDKAFF; CDR3 DNA: TGTGCCAGCAGTTTATGGGGCAGGGATAAAGCTTTCTTT; D gene: NA; J gene: TRBJ1-1; V gene: TRBV27; clone size: few
CDR3 protein: CASRMTGSSKYGYTF; CDR3 DNA: TGTGCCAGCAGGATGACGGGGTCATCAAAGTATGGCTACACCTTC; D gene: NA; J gene: TRBJ1-2; V gene: TRBV6-1; clone size: few
CDR3 protein: CASALQGNEQFF; CDR3 DNA: TGCGCCAGCGCGCTCCAGGGGAATGAGCAGTTCTTC; D gene: NA; J gene: TRBJ2-1; V gene: TRBV5-1; clone size: NA
CDR3 protein: CASGQQGKGTEAFF; CDR3 DNA: TGCGCCAGTGGACAACAGGGAAAAGGTACTGAAGCTTTCTTT; D gene: NA; J gene: TRBJ1-1; V gene: TRBV5-1; clone size: NA
CDR3 protein: CAWSPGSENSPLHF; CDR3 DNA: TGTGCCTGGAGTCCCGGGTCAGAGAATTCACCCCTCCACTTT; D gene: NA; J gene: TRBJ1-6; V gene: TRBV30; clone size: NA